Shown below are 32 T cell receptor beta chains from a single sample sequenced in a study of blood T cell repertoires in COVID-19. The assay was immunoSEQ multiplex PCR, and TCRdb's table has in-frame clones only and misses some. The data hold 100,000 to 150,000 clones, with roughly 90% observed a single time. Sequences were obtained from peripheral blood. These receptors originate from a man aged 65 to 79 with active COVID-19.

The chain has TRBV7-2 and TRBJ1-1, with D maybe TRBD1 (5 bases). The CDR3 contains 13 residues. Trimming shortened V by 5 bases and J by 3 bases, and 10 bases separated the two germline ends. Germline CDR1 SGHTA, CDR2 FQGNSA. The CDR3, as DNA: TGTGCCAGCAGCCTCACAGGTTACACTGAAGCTTTCTTT. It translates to CASSLTGYTEAFF. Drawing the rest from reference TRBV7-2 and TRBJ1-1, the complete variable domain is GAGVSQSPSNKVTEKGKDVELRCDPISGHTALYWYRQSLGQGLEFLIYFQGNSAPDKSGLPSDRFSAERTGGSVSTLTIQRTQQEDSAVYLCASSLTGYTEAFFGQGTRLTVV.

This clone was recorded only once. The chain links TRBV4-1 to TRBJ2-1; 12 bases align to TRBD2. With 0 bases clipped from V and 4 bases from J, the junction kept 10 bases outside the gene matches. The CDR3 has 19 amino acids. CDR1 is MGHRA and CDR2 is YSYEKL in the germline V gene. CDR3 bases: TGCGCCAGCAGCCAAGAGGCGACTAGCGGGAGAAGTTGGTACAATGAGCAGTTCTTC. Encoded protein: CASSQEATSGRSWYNEQFF.

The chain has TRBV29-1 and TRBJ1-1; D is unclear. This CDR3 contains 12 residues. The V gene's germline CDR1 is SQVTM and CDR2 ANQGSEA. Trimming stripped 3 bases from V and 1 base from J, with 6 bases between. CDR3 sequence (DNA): TGCAGCGTTGAGCGGCAGAACACTGAAGCTTTCTTT. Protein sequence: CSVERQNTEAFF.

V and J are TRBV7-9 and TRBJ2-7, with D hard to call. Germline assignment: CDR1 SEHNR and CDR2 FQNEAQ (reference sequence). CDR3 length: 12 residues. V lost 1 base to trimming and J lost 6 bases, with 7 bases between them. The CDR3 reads CASSLEFSEQYF. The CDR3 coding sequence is TGTGCCAGCAGCTTAGAGTTTAGCGAGCAGTACTTC.

The CDR3 DNA follows: TGTGCCAGCAGTTCCGGGAACCCGTTAAGGGCCCAGCATTTT. Residues: CASSSGNPLRAQHF. V is TRBV28 and J is TRBJ1-5, with D uncertain. This CDR3 has 14 amino acids. CDR1 and CDR2 (germline): MDHEN, SYDVKM. V dropped 4 bases and J dropped 11 bases, with 18 bases sitting between them.

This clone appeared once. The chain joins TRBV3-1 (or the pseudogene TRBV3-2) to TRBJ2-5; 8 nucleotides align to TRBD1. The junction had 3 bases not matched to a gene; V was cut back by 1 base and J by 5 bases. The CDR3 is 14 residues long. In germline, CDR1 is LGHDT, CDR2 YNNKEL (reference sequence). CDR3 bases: TGTGCCAGCAGCCAAGGGAACAGGGGGGAGACCCAGTACTTC. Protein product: CASSQGNRGETQYF.

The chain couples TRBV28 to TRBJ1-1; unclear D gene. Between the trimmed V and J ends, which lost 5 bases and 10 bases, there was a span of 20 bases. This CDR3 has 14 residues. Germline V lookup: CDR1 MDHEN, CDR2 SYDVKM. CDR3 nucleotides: TGTGCCAGCAGTACAACGGAGACGGGGAGAGGAGCTTTCTTT. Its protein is CASSTTETGRGAFF.

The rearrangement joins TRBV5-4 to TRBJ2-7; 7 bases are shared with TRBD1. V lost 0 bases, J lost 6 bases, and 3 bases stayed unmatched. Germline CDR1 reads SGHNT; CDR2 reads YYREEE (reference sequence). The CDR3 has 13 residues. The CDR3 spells CASSLGQGREQYF. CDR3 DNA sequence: TGTGCCAGCAGCTTGGGACAGGGCCGCGAGCAGTACTTC.

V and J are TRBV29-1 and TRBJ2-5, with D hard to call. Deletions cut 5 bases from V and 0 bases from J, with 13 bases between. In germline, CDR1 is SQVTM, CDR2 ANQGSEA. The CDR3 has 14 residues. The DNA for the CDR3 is TGCAGCGTTTACTCAACAGTGGACCAAGAGACCCAGTACTTC. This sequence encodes CSVYSTVDQETQYF.

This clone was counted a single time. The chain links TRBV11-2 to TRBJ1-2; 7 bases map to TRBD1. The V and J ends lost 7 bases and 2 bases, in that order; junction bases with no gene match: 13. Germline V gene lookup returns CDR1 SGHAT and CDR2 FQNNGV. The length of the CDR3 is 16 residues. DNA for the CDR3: TGTGCCAGCACGCTTAGTCAAATGACAGGGAACTATGGCTACACCTTC. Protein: CASTLSQMTGNYGYTF.

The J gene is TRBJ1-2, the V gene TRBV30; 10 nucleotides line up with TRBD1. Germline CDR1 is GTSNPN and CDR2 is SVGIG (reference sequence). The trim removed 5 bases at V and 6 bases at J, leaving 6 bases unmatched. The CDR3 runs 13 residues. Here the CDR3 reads CAWLTGGRDGYTF. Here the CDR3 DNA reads TGTGCCTGGCTGACAGGGGGCCGGGATGGCTACACCTTC.

In DNA form, the CDR3 reads TGTGCCGCCAAAGGGACAGGGGGAACCGGGGAGCTGTTTTTT. This gives the protein CAAKGTGGTGELFF. The rearrangement uses TRBV27 and TRBJ2-2; 11 nucleotides line up with TRBD1. V shed 11 bases, J shed 5 bases, and the junction held 7 bases outside the gene matches. This CDR3 is built from 14 residues. Germline CDR1 is MNHEY and CDR2 is SMNVEV (reference sequence).

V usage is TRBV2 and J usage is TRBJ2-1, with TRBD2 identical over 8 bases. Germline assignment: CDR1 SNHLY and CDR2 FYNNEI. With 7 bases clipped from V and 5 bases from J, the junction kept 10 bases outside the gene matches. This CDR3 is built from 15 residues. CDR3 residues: CASKRGLDHNNEQFF. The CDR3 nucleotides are TGTGCCAGCAAAAGGGGACTAGACCACAACAATGAGCAGTTCTTC. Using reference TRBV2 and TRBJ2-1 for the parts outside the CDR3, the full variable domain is EPEVTQTPSHQVTQMGQEVILRCVPISNHLYFYWYRQILGQKVEFLVSFYNNEISEKSEIFDDQFSVERPDGSNFTLKIRSTKLEDSAMYFCASKRGLDHNNEQFFGPGTRLTVL.

For the CDR3, the DNA is TGTGCCTGGAGTTCCTCCAGGGGAGAGACCCAGTACTTC. This codes for CAWSSSRGETQYF. The rearrangement uses TRBV30 and TRBJ2-5, with D maybe TRBD1 (6 bases). This CDR3 has 13 residues. Looked up from germline, CDR1 is GTSNPN and CDR2 is SVGIG (reference sequence). Between the trimmed V and J ends, which lost 2 bases and 4 bases, there was a span of 11 bases.

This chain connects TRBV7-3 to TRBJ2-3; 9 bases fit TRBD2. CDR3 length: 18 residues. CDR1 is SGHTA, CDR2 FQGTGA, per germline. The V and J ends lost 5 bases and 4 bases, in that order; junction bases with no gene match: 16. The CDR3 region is CASSATTGLAGLPDTQYF. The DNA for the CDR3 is TGTGCCAGCAGCGCCACCACGGGCCTAGCGGGGCTCCCAGATACGCAGTATTTT.

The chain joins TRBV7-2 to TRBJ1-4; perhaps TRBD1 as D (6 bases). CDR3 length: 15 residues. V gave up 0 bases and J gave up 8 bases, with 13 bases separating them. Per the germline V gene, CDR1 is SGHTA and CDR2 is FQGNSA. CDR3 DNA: TGTGCCAGCAGCTTAGCCACAGGGATGGGAGAAAAACTGTTTTTT. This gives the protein CASSLATGMGEKLFF.

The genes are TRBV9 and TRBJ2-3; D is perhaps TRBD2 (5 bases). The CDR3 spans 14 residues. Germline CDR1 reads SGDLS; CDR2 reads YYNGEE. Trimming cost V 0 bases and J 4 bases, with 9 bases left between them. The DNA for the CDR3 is TGTGCCAGCAGCGTAGGCGGGTTCCCAGATACGCAGTATTTT. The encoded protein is CASSVGGFPDTQYF.

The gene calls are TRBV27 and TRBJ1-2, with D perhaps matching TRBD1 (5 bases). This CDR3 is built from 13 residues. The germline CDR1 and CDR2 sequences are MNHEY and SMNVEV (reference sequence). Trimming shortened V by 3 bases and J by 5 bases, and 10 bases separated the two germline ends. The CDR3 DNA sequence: TGTGCCAGCAGTTTTCAGGGATCATATGGCTACACCTTC. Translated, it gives CASSFQGSYGYTF.

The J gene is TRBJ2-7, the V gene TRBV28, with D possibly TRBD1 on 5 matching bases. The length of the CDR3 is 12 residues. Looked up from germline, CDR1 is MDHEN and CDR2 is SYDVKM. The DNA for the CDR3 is TGTGCAACAACAGGCCGCTCCTACGAGCAGTACTTC. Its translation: CATTGRSYEQYF.

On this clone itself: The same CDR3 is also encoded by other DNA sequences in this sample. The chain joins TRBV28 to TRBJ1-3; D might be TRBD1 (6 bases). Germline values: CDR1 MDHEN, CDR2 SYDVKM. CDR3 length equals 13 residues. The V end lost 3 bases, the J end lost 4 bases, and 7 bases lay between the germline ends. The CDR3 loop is CASSLTGGNTIYF. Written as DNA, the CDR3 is TGTGCCAGCAGTTTGACAGGAGGAAACACCATATATTTT.

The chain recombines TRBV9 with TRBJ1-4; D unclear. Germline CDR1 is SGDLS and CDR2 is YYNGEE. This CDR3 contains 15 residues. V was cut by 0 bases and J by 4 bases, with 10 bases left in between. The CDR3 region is CASSVVGRSNEKLFF. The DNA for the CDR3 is TGTGCCAGCAGCGTAGTGGGGAGGAGTAATGAAAAACTGTTTTTT.

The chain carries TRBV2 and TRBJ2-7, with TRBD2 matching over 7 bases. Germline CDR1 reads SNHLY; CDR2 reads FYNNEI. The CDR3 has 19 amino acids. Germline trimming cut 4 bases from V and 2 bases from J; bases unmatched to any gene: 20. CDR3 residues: CASSGVVIVRAGEAYEQYF. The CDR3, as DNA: TGTGCCAGCAGTGGGGTGGTGATAGTTAGGGCGGGAGAGGCCTACGAGCAGTACTTC. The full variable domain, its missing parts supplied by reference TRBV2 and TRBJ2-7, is EPEVTQTPSHQVTQMGQEVILRCVPISNHLYFYWYRQILGQKVEFLVSFYNNEISEKSEIFDDQFSVERPDGSNFTLKIRSTKLEDSAMYFCASSGVVIVRAGEAYEQYFGPGTRLTVT.

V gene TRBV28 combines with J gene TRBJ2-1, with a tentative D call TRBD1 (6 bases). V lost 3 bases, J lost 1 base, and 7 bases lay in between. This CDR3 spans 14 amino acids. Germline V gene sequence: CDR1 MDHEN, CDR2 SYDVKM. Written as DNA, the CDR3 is TGTGCCAGCAGTTTGGGGGCGTCCTACAATGAGCAGTTCTTC. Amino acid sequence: CASSLGASYNEQFF.

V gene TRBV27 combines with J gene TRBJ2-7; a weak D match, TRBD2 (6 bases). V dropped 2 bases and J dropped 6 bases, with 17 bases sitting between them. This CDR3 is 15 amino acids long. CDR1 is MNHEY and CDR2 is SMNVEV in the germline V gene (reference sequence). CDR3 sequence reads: CASSLDGQLGGEQYF. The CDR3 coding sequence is TGTGCCAGCAGTTTAGACGGACAATTGGGAGGCGAGCAGTACTTC.

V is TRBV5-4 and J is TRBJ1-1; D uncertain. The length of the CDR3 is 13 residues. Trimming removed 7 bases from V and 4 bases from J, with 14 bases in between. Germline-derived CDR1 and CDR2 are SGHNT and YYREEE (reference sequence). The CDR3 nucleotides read TGTGCCAGCCGCCCGGATGGCGGCACTGAAGCTTTCTTT. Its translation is CASRPDGGTEAFF.

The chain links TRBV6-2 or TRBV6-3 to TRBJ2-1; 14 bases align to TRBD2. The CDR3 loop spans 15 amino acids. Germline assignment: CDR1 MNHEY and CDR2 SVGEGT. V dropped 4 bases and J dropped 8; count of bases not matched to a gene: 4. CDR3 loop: CASSSGTSGSYEQFF. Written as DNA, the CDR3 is TGTGCCAGCAGTTCCGGGACTAGCGGGAGCTATGAGCAGTTCTTC.

CDR3 nucleotides: TGTGCCAGCAGTTTTGACAGGGGGCGGAATCAGCCCCAGCATTTT. Its translation: CASSFDRGRNQPQHF. The chain links TRBV28 to TRBJ1-5; 10 bases agree with TRBD1. J lost 4 bases, V lost 3 bases, and 3 bases had no gene match. CDR3 size: 15 residues. CDR1 and CDR2 from the germline V gene are MDHEN and SYDVKM.

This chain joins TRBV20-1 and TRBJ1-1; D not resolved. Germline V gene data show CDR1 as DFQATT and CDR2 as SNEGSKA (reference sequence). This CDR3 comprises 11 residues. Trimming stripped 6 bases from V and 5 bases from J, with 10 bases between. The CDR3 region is CSAVPGTEAFF. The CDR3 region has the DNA TGCAGTGCCGTACCGGGAACTGAAGCTTTCTTT.

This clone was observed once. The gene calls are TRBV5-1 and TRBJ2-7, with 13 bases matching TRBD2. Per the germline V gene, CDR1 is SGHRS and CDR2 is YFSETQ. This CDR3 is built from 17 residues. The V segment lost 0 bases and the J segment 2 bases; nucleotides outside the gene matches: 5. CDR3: CASSLVTSGRRAYEQYF. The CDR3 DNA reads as TGCGCCAGCAGCTTGGTGACTAGCGGGAGGAGGGCCTACGAGCAGTACTTC. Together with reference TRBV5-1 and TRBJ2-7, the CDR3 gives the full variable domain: KAGVTQTPRYLIKTRGQQVTLSCSPISGHRSVSWYQQTPGQGLQFLFEYFSETQRNKGNFPGRFSGRQFSNSRSEMNVSTLELGDSALYLCASSLVTSGRRAYEQYFGPGTRLTVT.

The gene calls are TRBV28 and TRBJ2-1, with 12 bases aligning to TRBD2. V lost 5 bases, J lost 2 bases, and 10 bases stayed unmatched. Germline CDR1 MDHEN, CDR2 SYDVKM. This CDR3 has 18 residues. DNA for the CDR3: TGTGCCAGCAGTCTGCGCCTAGCGGGAGGGACCGCCTACAATGAGCAGTTCTTC. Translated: CASSLRLAGGTAYNEQFF.

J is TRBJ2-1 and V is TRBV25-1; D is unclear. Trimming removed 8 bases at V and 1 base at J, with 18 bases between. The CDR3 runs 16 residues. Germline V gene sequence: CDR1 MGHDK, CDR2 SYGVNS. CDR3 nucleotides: TGTGCCAGCTCCCTCCCCCAGCGTAATTCCTACAATGAGCAGTTCTTC. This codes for CASSLPQRNSYNEQFF.

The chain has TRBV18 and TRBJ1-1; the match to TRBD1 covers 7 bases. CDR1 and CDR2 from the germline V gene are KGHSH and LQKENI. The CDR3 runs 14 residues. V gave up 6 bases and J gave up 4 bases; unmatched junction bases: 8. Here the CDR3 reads CASSLDRASTEAFF. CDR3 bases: TGTGCCAGCTCCCTCGACAGGGCGAGCACTGAAGCTTTCTTT.